Listed below are T cell receptor beta chains from one sample, sequenced in a study of CD8 T cells in Susac syndrome. TCRdb analysed the immunoSEQ multiplex PCR reads with MiXCR anew, one entry per CDR3 protein. The sample shows roughly 250,000 distinct CDR3 sequences, almost 97% of them seen only once. The source material was CD4+ T cells from PBMCs. The source is a human donor with Susac syndrome. Each CDR3 is given with its conserved first and last residue. Each record gives: J gene, clone size, D gene, V gene, CDR3 protein, CDR3 DNA. A D gene is named only where the DNA matches it firmly. Only some rows state a clone size, as once, few, many or a class for expanded clones.

>TRBJ2-4|-|TRBD2|TRBV12-3/TRBV12-4
CASSPWTSGRQNIQYF
TGTGCCAGCAGTCCCTGGACTAGCGGGCGACAAAACATTCAGTACTTC
>TRBJ2-7|-|TRBD2|TRBV18
CASSPGSGNRYEQYF
TGTGCCAGCTCACCGGGTAGCGGGAATAGGTACGAGCAGTACTTC
>TRBJ2-1|once|-|TRBV3-1
CASSLPQQLANEQFF
TGTGCCAGCAGCTTACCTCAACAACTAGCTAATGAGCAGTTCTTC
>TRBJ2-3|-|-|TRBV7-9
CASSFWTQPDTQYF
TGTGCCAGCAGCTTCTGGACTCAACCAGATACGCAGTATTTT
>TRBJ1-1|-|-|TRBV29-1
CSVESEGLRTEAFF
TGCAGCGTTGAAAGCGAGGGGTTGAGAACTGAAGCTTTCTTT
>TRBJ2-6|-|-|TRBV30
CAWSRGRTGPGANVLTF
TGTGCCTGGAGCCGAGGGAGGACAGGCCCTGGGGCCAACGTCCTGACTTTC
>TRBJ1-5|-|TRBD1|TRBV7-2
CASSLALGTGMSQPQHF
TGTGCCAGCAGCTTAGCTCTCGGGACAGGGATGAGTCAGCCCCAGCATTTT
>TRBJ2-5|-|-|TRBV2
CASSAYVQYF
TGTGCCAGCAGTGCCTATGTTCAGTACTTC
>TRBJ2-7|-|-|TRBV6-5
CASSYSGERYEQYF
TGTGCCAGCAGTTACTCAGGAGAACGGTACGAGCAGTACTTC
>TRBJ1-5|-|-|TRBV5-1
CASSLGYLSNQPQHF
TGCGCCAGCAGCTTGGGATACCTTAGCAATCAGCCCCAGCATTTT
>TRBJ2-1|once|-|TRBV18
CASSPQIENPEQFF
TGTGCCAGCTCACCACAGATAGAGAACCCTGAGCAGTTCTTC
>TRBJ1-2|-|-|TRBV20-1
CSAEWDGNYGYTF
TGCAGTGCCGAGTGGGACGGAAACTATGGCTACACCTTC
>TRBJ2-5|-|-|TRBV29-1
CSAYRGGETQYF
TGCAGCGCGTATAGGGGGGGAGAGACCCAGTACTTC
>TRBJ2-5|-|-|TRBV5-4
CASSLMREETQYF
TGTGCCAGCAGCTTGATGAGGGAGGAGACCCAGTACTTC
>TRBJ2-7|-|-|TRBV30
CALSGYEQYF
TGTGCCCTGTCGGGCTACGAGCAGTACTTC
>TRBJ2-7|-|TRBD2|TRBV27
CASSWSSGSGEQYF
TGTGCCAGCAGTTGGAGTAGCGGGAGCGGGGAGCAGTACTTC
>TRBJ2-7|-|-|TRBV5-4
CASSSPGLSYEQYF
TGTGCCAGCAGCAGTCCAGGGCTCTCCTACGAGCAGTACTTC
>TRBJ1-1|-|-|TRBV29-1
CSVLHGGQGEAFF
TGCAGCGTTCTCCACGGGGGTCAGGGTGAAGCTTTCTTT
>TRBJ2-7|-|-|TRBV18
CASSLGIEQYF
TGTGCCAGCTCACTGGGAATCGAGCAGTACTTC
>TRBJ1-1|-|TRBD1|TRBV24-1
CATRRTGQNTEAFF
TGTGCCACCAGAAGGACAGGGCAGAACACTGAAGCTTTCTTT
>TRBJ2-5|-|-|TRBV23-1
CASSQELRVGETQYF
TGCGCCAGCAGTCAGGAACTCCGGGTAGGAGAGACCCAGTACTTC
>TRBJ2-5|-|-|TRBV12-3/TRBV12-4
CASSLRGQTQYF
TGTGCCAGCAGCCTCAGGGGTCAGACCCAGTACTTC